The entry below gives a single T cell receptor beta chain sequence along with its context. Original handling: The authors estimated nucleated cell counts from reference gene primer amplification. Sequencing used immunoSEQ multiplex PCR; TCRdb keeps in-frame clones, though not all of them. The V and J calls and the clone size are those of that table, but D and trimming were determined from the DNA. The sample holds some 230,000 clones; 65% to 90% are singletons and the top ten take around 6.8%. The sample comes from a study of blood T cell repertoires in COVID-19. Turning to the study itself: PBMCs, B-cell-depleted T cells, or T cells were the source of the cDNA or gDNA that made up the material.

Sequencing was done on a sample of peripheral blood. The sequence derives from a woman aged 50 to 65 with acute or convalescent COVID-19.

DNA for the CDR3: TGTGCCAGCAGCACCAACGACCAGGGGGCTGAGACCCAGTACTTC. Protein sequence: CASSTNDQGAETQYF. The rearrangement joins TRBV7-2 to TRBJ2-5, with TRBD1 matching 8 bases. The V gene's germline CDR1 is SGHTA and CDR2 FQGNSA. J lost 5 bases, V lost 5 bases, and 10 bases had no gene match. The CDR3 has 15 amino acids.